This note documents a single T cell receptor (beta chain) sequence. The sample belongs to a study of cytomegalovirus exposure and HLA in healthy donors. The PCR was carried out with 60 Vbeta primers and 13 Jbeta primers. Only in-frame clones appear in the TCRdb table, and some are missing; sequencing was by immunoSEQ multiplex PCR. The repertoire holds fewer than 120,000 clones, more than 65% seen once, with over 10% in the top ten. This CDR3 is built from 17 residues. Per the germline V gene, CDR1 is LNHNV and CDR2 is YYDKDF (reference sequence). V was pared by 0 bases and J by 5 bases, with 19 bases between.

Sequenced input: PBMCs. The chain uses TRBV15 and TRBJ1-1; D unclear. This TCR came from a man in his thirties or forties in good health and CMV-seropositive. CDR3 sequence reads: CATSRDGLARKRTEAFF. CDR3 nucleotide sequence: TGTGCCACCAGCAGAGATGGTTTGGCGAGGAAAAGGACTGAAGCTTTCTTT. Filled out from reference TRBV15 and TRBJ1-1, the complete variable domain reads DAMVIQNPRYQVTQFGKPVTLSCSQTLNHNVMYWYQQKSSQAPKLLFHYYDKDFNNEADTPDNFQSRRPNTSFCFLDIRSPGLGDTAMYLCATSRDGLARKRTEAFFGQGTRLTVV.